These 22 T cell receptor beta chains originate from one sample sequenced in a study of CD8 T cells in ankylosing spondylitis. A single record per CDR3 protein comes from TCRdb applying MiXCR to the 5' RACE reads. The sample lists 80,000 to 100,000 distinct CDR3 sequences; about 8.3% were seen once. Sequencing input: blood, either unsorted or a sorted T cell fraction (not recorded which). Receptors were obtained from a male donor with ankylosing spondylitis or in good health (not recorded which).

In its sample, this clonotype was seen a few times. V is TRBV29-1 and J is TRBJ1-1; TRBD1 matches at 7 bases. After removal of 7 bases from V and 5 bases from J, the junction contained 7 bases not matched to a gene. CDR1 SQVTM and CDR2 ANQGSEA come from the germline V gene. This CDR3 has 12 amino acids. The CDR3 is CSAATGQTEAFF. DNA of the CDR3: TGCAGCGCCGCCACGGGACAGACTGAAGCTTTCTTT.

This clonotype was seen many times. The gene calls are TRBV6-5 and TRBJ1-4, with D possibly being TRBD1 (6 bases). The germline V gene has CDR1 MNHEY and CDR2 SVGAGI. V was shortened by 2 bases and J by 2 bases, with 6 bases between the two germline ends. The CDR3 is 14 residues long. CDR3 DNA: TGTGCCAGCAGTTACAGGGGGACTAATGAAAAACTGTTTTTT. Translating it yields CASSYRGTNEKLFF.

Ten or more counts support this clonotype. V gene TRBV18 combines with J gene TRBJ1-1; D not certain. CDR3 size: 13 residues. V was clipped by 0 bases and J by 4 bases, with 6 bases between them. The germline V gene encodes CDR1 KGHSH and CDR2 LQKENI. The CDR3 is CASSPPFVTEAFF. The CDR3 region has the DNA TGTGCCAGCTCACCACCCTTCGTCACTGAAGCTTTCTTT.

This clonotype has ten or more counts. The V call is TRBV7-2, the J call TRBJ1-4, with D unclear. The length of the CDR3 is 14 residues. V dropped 5 bases and J dropped 5 bases, with 12 bases sitting between them. The germline CDR1 and CDR2 sequences are SGHTA and FQGNSA. The CDR3 sequence is CASSRARANEKLFF. CDR3 coding DNA: TGTGCCAGCAGCCGAGCACGGGCCAATGAAAAACTGTTTTTT.

The gene calls are TRBV30 and TRBJ2-2; no definite D call. CDR3 length equals 14 residues. V dropped 3 bases and J dropped 3 bases, with 11 bases sitting between them. Germline-derived CDR1 and CDR2 are GTSNPN and SVGIG (reference sequence). CDR3 nucleotide sequence: TGTGCCTGGAGAGGTATACAACACACCGGGGAGCTGTTTTTT. This codes for CAWRGIQHTGELFF.

This clonotype was counted ten times or more. The chain combines TRBV30 with TRBJ1-1; D is uncertain. Trimming shortened V by 0 bases and J by 3 bases, and 17 bases separated the two germline ends. Looked up from germline, CDR1 is GTSNPN and CDR2 is SVGIG (reference sequence). The CDR3 spans 16 residues. CDR3 nucleotides: TGTGCCTGGAGTGTACGGGCCCCGACACCGGACACTGAAGCTTTCTTT. This encodes CAWSVRAPTPDTEAFF.

This rearrangement joins TRBV20-1 to TRBJ1-1; 8 bases agree with TRBD1. This CDR3 has 13 amino acids. Germline V CDR1 and CDR2: DFQATT, SNEGSKA (reference sequence). V lost 6 bases, J lost 0 bases, and 3 bases stayed unmatched. CDR3 protein: CSAGQGMNTEAFF. The CDR3 DNA follows: TGCAGTGCCGGACAGGGCATGAACACTGAAGCTTTCTTT.

This clonotype was recorded at least ten times. The V gene is TRBV14, the J gene TRBJ2-4; no clear D gene. V lost 3 bases and J 6 bases, leaving 9 bases between the germline ends. The CDR3 length is 13 residues. CDR1 and CDR2 (germline): SGHDN, FVKESK. In DNA form, the CDR3 reads TGTGCCAGCAGCCACCGACTCTTAAACATTCAGTACTTC. This codes for CASSHRLLNIQYF. Supplemented by reference TRBV14 and TRBJ2-4, the full variable domain reads EAGVTQFPSHSVIEKGQTVTLRCDPISGHDNLYWYRRVMGKEIKFLLHFVKESKQDESGMPNNRFLAERTGGTYSTLKVQPAELEDSGVYFCASSHRLLNIQYFGAGTRLSVL.

This clonotype was counted at least ten times. In DNA, the CDR3 is TGTGCCAGCAGTTTAACGGGAGGGCCGGGTAATGAGCAGTTCTTC. This sequence encodes CASSLTGGPGNEQFF. The chain joins TRBV12-3 or TRBV12-4 to TRBJ2-1, with TRBD2 matching 8 bases. There are 15 residues in the CDR3. The ends lost 2 bases at V and 7 bases at J; junction bases unmatched: 7.

This clonotype was counted at least ten times. The rearrangement joins TRBV10-3 to TRBJ2-1; 11 nucleotides agree with TRBD2. Germline CDR1 reads ENHRY; CDR2 reads SYGVKD. J was trimmed by 9 bases and V by 7 bases; bases with no gene match: 8. This CDR3 has 14 amino acids. CDR3 in DNA: TGTGCCATCAAGGGACTAGCGGTTTATGGTGAGCAGTTCTTC. Its protein is CAIKGLAVYGEQFF.

This clonotype was observed many times. Written as DNA, the CDR3 is TGCAGCGTTGAAGTAGACGAAAGCTATGGCTACACCTTC. Amino acids: CSVEVDESYGYTF. The chain joins TRBV29-1 to TRBJ1-2, with D unresolved. Germline CDR1 reads SQVTM; CDR2 reads ANQGSEA. This CDR3 comprises 13 residues. V was clipped by 1 base and J by 4 bases, with 10 bases between them.

In its sample, this clonotype was seen many times. The V and J genes are TRBV20-1 and TRBJ2-1; the D gene is possibly TRBD2 (5 bases). V gave up 3 bases and J gave up 2 bases, with 17 bases separating them. This CDR3 region has 16 residues. The germline CDR1 and CDR2 sequences are DFQATT and SNEGSKA (reference sequence). CDR3 protein: CSASAPPGSAYNEQFF. The CDR3 DNA sequence: TGCAGTGCTAGCGCCCCGCCGGGGTCGGCCTACAATGAGCAGTTCTTC.

This clonotype was found a few times. The CDR3 loop reads CASSRDSRSNQPQHF. In DNA, the CDR3 is TGTGCCAGCAGCCGGGACAGTAGGAGCAATCAGCCCCAGCATTTT. The chain is built from TRBV5-5 and TRBJ1-5; 7 bases match TRBD1. The ends lost 4 bases at V and 1 base at J; junction bases unmatched: 5. Germline loops: CDR1 SGHKS, CDR2 YYEKEE (reference sequence). The CDR3 covers 15 residues.

Ten or more counts support this clonotype. The V and J genes are TRBV5-1 and TRBJ1-1, with 8 bases fitting TRBD1. The CDR3 is 14 amino acids. Germline CDR1 is SGHRS and CDR2 is YFSETQ. J gave up 4 bases and V 0 bases, and 2 bases lay outside the gene matches. The CDR3 reads CASSLVTGGTEAFF. Written as DNA, the CDR3 is TGCGCCAGCAGCTTGGTAACAGGGGGCACTGAAGCTTTCTTT. Together with reference TRBV5-1 and TRBJ1-1, the CDR3 gives the full variable domain: KAGVTQTPRYLIKTRGQQVTLSCSPISGHRSVSWYQQTPGQGLQFLFEYFSETQRNKGNFPGRFSGRQFSNSRSEMNVSTLELGDSALYLCASSLVTGGTEAFFGQGTRLTVV.

In its sample, this clonotype was seen a few times. The chain couples TRBV29-1 to TRBJ1-1; a weak D match, TRBD1 (6 bases). Germline V gene data show CDR1 as SQVTM and CDR2 as ANQGSEA. This CDR3 is built from 13 residues. The V end was cut by 7 bases, the J end by 5 bases, with 17 bases between. The CDR3 sequence: CSARGALGTEAFF. In nucleotides, the CDR3 is TGCAGCGCGAGGGGGGCGCTGGGAACTGAAGCTTTCTTT.

This clonotype showed up many times. The V and J genes are TRBV18 and TRBJ2-1; 13 bases map to TRBD2. Germline CDR1 reads KGHSH; CDR2 reads LQKENI. The V and J ends lost 2 bases and 0 bases, in that order; junction bases with no gene match: 7. The CDR3 has 19 residues. Written as DNA, the CDR3 is TGTGCCAGCTCACCAGAAGAAAGGACTAGCGGGAGCTCCTACAATGAGCAGTTCTTC. This encodes CASSPEERTSGSSYNEQFF.

The sample holds a few counts of this clonotype. The J gene is TRBJ2-3, the V gene TRBV7-6; D remains unclear. Trimming took 4 bases from V and 6 from J, leaving 14 bases between them. The CDR3 sequence is 14 residues long. The germline V gene has CDR1 SGHVS and CDR2 FNYEAQ. In DNA form, the CDR3 reads TGTGCCAGCAGCTATGGCCACTCGGAGGATACGCAGTATTTT. This translates into CASSYGHSEDTQYF.

This clonotype occurred many times. The genes are TRBV4-1 and TRBJ2-2, with 8 bases aligning to TRBD1. The CDR3 runs to 16 residues. Germline CDR1 and CDR2: MGHRA and YSYEKL. V shed 0 bases and J 6 bases; nucleotides not matched to a gene: 6. The CDR3 DNA sequence: TGCGCCAGCAGCCAAGATCCCTCAGGGGGCGCCGGGGAGCTGTTTTTT. As protein: CASSQDPSGGAGELFF.

This clonotype occurred many times. This CDR3 is CSAKGGGGEATIYF. The CDR3 DNA reads TGCAGTGCTAAAGGCGGGGGGGGAGAGGCCACCATATATTTT. This chain connects TRBV20-1 to TRBJ1-3; D may be TRBD1 (5 bases). Deletions cut 4 bases from V and 9 bases from J, with 19 bases between. CDR1 and CDR2 from the germline V gene are DFQATT and SNEGSKA (reference sequence). This CDR3 comprises 14 residues.

The chain recombines TRBV11-2 with TRBJ1-1; 8 bases agree with TRBD1. The CDR3 loop spans 15 amino acids. V gave up 3 bases and J gave up 6 bases; unmatched junction bases: 9. Germline loops: CDR1 SGHAT, CDR2 FQNNGV. CDR3 in DNA: TGTGCCAGCAGCTTGGGGGACAGGATTGGGGCTGAAGCTTTCTTT. This codes for CASSLGDRIGAEAFF.

This clonotype came up many times. The V call is TRBV5-1, the J call TRBJ2-1; 13 positions agree with TRBD2. The germline V gene has CDR1 SGHRS and CDR2 YFSETQ. This CDR3 comprises 15 residues. The J segment lost 8 bases and the V segment lost 1 base, leaving 3 bases of the junction unmatched. In DNA, the CDR3 is TGCGCCAGCAGCTTGAGGACTAGCGGGAGTGATGAGCAGTTCTTC. Amino acid sequence: CASSLRTSGSDEQFF.

This clonotype came up many times. V and J are TRBV12-3 or TRBV12-4 and TRBJ2-2; the D gene is possibly TRBD2 (5 bases). V was clipped by 4 bases and J by 4 bases, with 16 bases between them. The CDR3 contains 16 residues. For the CDR3, the DNA is TGTGCCAGCAGTTCCGGTGGGCTAGCCGGCACCGGGGAGCTGTTTTTT. This gives the protein CASSSGGLAGTGELFF.